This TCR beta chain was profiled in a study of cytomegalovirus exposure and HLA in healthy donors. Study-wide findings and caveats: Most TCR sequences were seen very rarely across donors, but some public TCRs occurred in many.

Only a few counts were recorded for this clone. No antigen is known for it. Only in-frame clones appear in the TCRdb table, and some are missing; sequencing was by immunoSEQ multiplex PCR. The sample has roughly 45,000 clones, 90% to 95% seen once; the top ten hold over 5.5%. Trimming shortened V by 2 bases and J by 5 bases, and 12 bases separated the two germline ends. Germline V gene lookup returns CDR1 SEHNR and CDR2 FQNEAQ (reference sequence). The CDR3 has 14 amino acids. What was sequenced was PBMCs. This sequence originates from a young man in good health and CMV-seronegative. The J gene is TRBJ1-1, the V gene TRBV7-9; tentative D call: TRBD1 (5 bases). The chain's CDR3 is CASSLSAGKTEAFF. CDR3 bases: TGTGCCAGCAGCTTAAGCGCAGGGAAGACTGAAGCTTTCTTT.